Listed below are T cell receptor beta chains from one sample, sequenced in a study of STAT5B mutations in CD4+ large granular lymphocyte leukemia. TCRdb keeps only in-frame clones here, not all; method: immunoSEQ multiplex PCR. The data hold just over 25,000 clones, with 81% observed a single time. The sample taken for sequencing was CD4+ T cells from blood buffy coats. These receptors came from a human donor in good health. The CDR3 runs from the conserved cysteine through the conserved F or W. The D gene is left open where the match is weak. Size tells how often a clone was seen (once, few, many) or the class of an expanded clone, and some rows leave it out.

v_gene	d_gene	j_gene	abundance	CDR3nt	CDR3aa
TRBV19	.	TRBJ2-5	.	TGTGCCAGCTCCCCAGGACAGACGATCTCCCAAGAGACCCGGTACTTC	CASSPGQTISQETRYF
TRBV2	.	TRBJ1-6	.	TGTGCCAGCAGGGCCGGGACGATCAATTCACCCCTCCACTTT	CASRAGTINSPLHF
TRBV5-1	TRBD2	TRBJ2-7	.	TGCGCCAGCAGCTTGGGGGGCCCTAGCGGGGAGCAGTACTTC	CASSLGGPSGEQYF
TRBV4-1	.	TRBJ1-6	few	TGCGCCAGCAGCCAAGATCCCCGGATAACCTATAATTCACCCCTCCACTTT	CASSQDPRITYNSPLHF
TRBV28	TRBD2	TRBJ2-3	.	TGTGCCAACCGGGGACTAGGGGCGGATACGCAGTATTTT	CANRGLGADTQYF
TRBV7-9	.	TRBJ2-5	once	TGTGCCAGCAGCTCGCAGGGGCGAGAGACCCAGTACTTC	CASSSQGRETQYF
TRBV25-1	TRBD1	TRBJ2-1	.	TGTGCCAGCAGTGAGGACAGGGGTGAAATCTACAATGAGCAGTTCTTC	CASSEDRGEIYNEQFF
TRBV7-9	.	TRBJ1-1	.	TGTGCCAGCAGCTTAGTGGCGGGACTGAGGCCTGAAGCTTTCTTT	CASSLVAGLRPEAFF
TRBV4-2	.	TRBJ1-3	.	TGTGCCAGCAGCCAAGTTGACAGGTTAATAGAAAACACCATATATTTT	CASSQVDRLIENTIYF
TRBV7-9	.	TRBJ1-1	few	TGTGCCAGCAGCTTAGAGACAGGTATCACTGAAGCTTTCTTT	CASSLETGITEAFF
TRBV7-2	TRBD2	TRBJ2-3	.	TGTGCCAGCAGCTTGCATAAAGCGGGAGTGGGGACGCAGTATTTT	CASSLHKAGVGTQYF